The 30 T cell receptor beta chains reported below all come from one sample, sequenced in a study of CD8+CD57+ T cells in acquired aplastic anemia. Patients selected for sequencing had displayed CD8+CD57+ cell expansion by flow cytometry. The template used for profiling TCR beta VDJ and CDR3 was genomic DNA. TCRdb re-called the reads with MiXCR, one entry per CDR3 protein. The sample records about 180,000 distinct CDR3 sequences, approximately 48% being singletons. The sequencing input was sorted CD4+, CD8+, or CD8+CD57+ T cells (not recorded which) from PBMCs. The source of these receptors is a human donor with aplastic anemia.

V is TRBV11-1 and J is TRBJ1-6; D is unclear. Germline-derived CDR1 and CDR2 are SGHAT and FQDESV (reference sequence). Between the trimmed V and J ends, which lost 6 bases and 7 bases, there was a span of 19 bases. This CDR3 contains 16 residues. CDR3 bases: TGTGCCAGCAGTCCTAGCGGCGGATCCGTAAATTCACCCCTCCACTTT. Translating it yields CASSPSGGSVNSPLHF.

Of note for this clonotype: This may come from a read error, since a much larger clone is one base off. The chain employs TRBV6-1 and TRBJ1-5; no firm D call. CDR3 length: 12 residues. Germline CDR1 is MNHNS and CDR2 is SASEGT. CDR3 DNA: TGTGCCAGCATGACGGGCAATCGGCCCCAGCATTTT. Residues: CASMTGNRPQHF.

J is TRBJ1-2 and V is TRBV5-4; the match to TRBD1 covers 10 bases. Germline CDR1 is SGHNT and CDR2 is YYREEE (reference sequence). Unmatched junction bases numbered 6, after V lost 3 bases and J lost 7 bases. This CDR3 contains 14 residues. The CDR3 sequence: CASSWGTGVGGYTF. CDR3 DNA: TGTGCCAGCAGCTGGGGGACAGGGGTAGGTGGCTACACCTTC.

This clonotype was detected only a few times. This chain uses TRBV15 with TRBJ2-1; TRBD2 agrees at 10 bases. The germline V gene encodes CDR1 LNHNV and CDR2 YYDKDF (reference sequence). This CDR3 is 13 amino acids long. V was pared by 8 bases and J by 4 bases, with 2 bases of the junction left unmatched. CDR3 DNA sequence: TGTGCCACCCGTAGCGGGGGGTACAATGAGCAGTTCTTC. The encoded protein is CATRSGGYNEQFF.

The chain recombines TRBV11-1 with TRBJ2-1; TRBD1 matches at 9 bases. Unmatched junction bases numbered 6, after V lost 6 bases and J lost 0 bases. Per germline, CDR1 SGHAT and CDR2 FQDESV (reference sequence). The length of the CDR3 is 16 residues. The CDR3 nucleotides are TGTGCCAGCAGGCCAGGGACAGGGCCCTCCTACAATGAGCAGTTCTTC. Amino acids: CASRPGTGPSYNEQFF.

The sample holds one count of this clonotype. CDR3 region: CASSPGQGAGETQYF. CDR3 coding DNA: TGTGCCAGCAGCCCCGGACAGGGGGCAGGAGAGACCCAGTACTTC. The genes are TRBV7-8 and TRBJ2-5; 11 bases are a match to TRBD1. Unmatched junction bases numbered 6, after V lost 5 bases and J lost 4 bases. From germline, CDR1 is SGHVS and CDR2 FQNEAQ. The CDR3 extends over 15 amino acids.

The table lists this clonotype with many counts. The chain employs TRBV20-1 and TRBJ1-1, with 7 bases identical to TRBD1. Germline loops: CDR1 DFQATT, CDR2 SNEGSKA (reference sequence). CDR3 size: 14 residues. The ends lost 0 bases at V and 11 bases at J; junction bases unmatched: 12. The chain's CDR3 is CSARDQGGHNLAFF. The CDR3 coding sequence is TGCAGTGCTAGAGATCAGGGGGGACATAACTTGGCTTTCTTT.

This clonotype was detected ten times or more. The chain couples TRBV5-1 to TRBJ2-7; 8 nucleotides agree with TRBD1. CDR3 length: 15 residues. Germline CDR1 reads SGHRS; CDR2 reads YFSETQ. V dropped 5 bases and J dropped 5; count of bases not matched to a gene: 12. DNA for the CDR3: TGCGCCAGCAGGAATCCAGGGGGCTGGGGGAACGAGCAGTACTTC. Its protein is CASRNPGGWGNEQYF. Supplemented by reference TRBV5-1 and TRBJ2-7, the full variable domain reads KAGVTQTPRYLIKTRGQQVTLSCSPISGHRSVSWYQQTPGQGLQFLFEYFSETQRNKGNFPGRFSGRQFSNSRSEMNVSTLELGDSALYLCASRNPGGWGNEQYFGPGTRLTVT.

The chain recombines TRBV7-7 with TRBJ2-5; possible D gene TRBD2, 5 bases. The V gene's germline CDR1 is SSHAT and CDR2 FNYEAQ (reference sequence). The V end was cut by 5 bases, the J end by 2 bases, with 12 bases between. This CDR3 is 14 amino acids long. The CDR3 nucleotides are TGTGCCAGCAGCCCTACCCGGGGTCAAGAGACCCAGTACTTC. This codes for CASSPTRGQETQYF.

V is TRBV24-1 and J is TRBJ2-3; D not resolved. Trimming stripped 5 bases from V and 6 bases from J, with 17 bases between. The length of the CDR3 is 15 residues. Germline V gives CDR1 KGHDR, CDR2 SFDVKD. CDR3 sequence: CATSGPDRSSDTQYF. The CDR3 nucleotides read TGTGCCACCAGTGGACCGGATCGCTCGTCGGATACGCAGTATTTT.

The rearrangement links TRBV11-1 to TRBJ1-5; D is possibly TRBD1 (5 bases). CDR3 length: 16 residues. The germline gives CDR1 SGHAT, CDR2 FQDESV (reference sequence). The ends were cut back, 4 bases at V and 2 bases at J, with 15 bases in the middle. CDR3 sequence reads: CASSSSGGSRNQPQHF. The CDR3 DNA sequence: TGTGCCAGCAGCTCGAGTGGGGGTTCTCGCAATCAGCCCCAGCATTTT.

CDR3 sequence (DNA): TGCAGCGTTGTGTCACCGGGTCGGGCCGAGCAGTACTTC. Amino acids: CSVVSPGRAEQYF. The chain links TRBV29-1 to TRBJ2-7, with D unclear. V was cut by 4 bases and J by 6 bases, with 16 bases left in between. The CDR3 has 13 amino acids. CDR1 is SQVTM and CDR2 is ANQGSEA in the germline V gene.

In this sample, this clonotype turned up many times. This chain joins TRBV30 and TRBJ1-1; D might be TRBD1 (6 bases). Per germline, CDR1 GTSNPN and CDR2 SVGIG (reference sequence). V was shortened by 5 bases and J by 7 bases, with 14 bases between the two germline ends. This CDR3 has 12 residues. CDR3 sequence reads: CAWAGEWGEAFF. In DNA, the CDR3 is TGTGCCTGGGCAGGGGAGTGGGGTGAAGCTTTCTTT.

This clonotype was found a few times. As DNA, the CDR3 is TGTGCCAGCAGTAAACAGGGGGAGTCGGGCGAGCAGTACTTC. Encoded protein: CASSKQGESGEQYF. The J gene is TRBJ2-7, the V gene TRBV25-1, with 8 bases matching TRBD1. Per germline, CDR1 MGHDK and CDR2 SYGVNS. Germline trimming cut 5 bases from V and 6 bases from J; bases unmatched to any gene: 9. The CDR3 contains 14 residues.

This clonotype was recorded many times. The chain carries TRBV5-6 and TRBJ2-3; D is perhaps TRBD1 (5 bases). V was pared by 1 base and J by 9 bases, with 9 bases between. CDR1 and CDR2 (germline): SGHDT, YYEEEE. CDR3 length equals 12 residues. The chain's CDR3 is CASSLSAGTQYF. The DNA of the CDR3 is TGTGCCAGCAGCTTGTCTGCAGGGACGCAGTATTTT. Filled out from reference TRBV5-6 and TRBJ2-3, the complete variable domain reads DAGVTQSPTHLIKTRGQQVTLRCSPKSGHDTVSWYQQALGQGPQFIFQYYEEEERQRGNFPDRFSGHQFPNYSSELNVNALLLGDSALYLCASSLSAGTQYFGPGTRLTVL.

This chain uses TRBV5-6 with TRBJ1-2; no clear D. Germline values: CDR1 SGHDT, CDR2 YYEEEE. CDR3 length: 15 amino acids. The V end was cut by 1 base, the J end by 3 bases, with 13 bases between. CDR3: CASSLIRVVDYGYTF. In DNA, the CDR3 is TGTGCCAGCAGCTTGATACGTGTTGTGGACTATGGCTACACCTTC.

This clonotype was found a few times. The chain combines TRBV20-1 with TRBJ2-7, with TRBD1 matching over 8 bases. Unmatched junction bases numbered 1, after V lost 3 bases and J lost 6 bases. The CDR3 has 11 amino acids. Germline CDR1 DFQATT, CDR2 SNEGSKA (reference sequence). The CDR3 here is CSASTGGEQYF. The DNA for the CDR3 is TGCAGTGCTAGTACAGGGGGCGAGCAGTACTTC.

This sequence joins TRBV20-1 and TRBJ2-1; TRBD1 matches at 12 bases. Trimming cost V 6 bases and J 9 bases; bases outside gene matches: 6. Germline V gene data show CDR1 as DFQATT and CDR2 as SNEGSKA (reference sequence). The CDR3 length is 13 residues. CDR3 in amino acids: CSATGTGGSEQFF. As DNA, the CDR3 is TGCAGTGCGACCGGGACAGGGGGCAGTGAGCAGTTCTTC.

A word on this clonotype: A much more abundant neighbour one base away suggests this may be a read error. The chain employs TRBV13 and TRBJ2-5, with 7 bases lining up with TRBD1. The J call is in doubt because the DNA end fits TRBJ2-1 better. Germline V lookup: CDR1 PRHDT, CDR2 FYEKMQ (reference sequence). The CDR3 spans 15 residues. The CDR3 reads CASSYTGTAYNGQFF. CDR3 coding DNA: TGTGCCAGCAGTTACACCGGGACAGCTTACAATGGGCAGTTCTTC.

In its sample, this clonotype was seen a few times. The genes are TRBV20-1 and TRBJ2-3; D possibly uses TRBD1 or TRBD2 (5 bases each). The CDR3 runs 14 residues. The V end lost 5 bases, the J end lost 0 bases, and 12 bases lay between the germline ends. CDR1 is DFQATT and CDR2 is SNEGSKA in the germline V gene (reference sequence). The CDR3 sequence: CSASPGGSTDTQYF. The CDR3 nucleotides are TGCAGTGCTTCCCCTGGGGGTAGCACAGATACGCAGTATTTT.

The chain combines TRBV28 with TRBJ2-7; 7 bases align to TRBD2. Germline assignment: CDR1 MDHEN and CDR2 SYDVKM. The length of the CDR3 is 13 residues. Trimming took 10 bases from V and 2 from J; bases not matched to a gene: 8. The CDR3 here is CATDWEGAYEQYF. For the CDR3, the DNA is TGTGCCACCGATTGGGAGGGAGCCTACGAGCAGTACTTC.

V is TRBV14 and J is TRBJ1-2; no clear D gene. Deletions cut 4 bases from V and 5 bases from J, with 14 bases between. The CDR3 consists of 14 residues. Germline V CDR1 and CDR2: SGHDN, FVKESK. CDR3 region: CASSPASGRYGYTF. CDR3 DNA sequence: TGTGCCAGCAGCCCCGCGTCCGGGAGGTATGGCTACACCTTC.

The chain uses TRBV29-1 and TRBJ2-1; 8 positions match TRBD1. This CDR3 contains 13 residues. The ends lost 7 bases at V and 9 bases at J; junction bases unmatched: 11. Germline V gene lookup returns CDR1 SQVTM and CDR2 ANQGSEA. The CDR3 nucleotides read TGCAGCGGGGGGACAGGCCCCCTCGGTGAGCAGTTCTTC. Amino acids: CSGGTGPLGEQFF.

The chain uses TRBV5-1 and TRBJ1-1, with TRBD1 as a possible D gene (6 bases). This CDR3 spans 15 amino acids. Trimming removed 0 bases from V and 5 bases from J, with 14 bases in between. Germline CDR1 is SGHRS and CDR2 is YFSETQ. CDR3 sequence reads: CASSLVLGARTEAFF. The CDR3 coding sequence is TGCGCCAGCAGCTTGGTGTTGGGGGCGCGGACTGAAGCTTTCTTT.

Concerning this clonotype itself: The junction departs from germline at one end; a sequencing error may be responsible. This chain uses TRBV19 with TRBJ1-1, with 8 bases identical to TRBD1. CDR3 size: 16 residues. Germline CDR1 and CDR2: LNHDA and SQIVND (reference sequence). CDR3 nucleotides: TGTGCCAGTAGTGTAGAGCGGTACAGGGGGGACACTGAAGCTTTCTTT. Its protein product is CASSVERYRGDTEAFF.

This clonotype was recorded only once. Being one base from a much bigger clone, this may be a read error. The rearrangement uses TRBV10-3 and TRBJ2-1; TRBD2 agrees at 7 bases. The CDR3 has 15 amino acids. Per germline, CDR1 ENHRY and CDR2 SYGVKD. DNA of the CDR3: TGTGCCACCCGATCTGAGCGGGGAGGTAAGAATGAGCAGCTCTTC. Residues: CATRSERGGKNEQLF.

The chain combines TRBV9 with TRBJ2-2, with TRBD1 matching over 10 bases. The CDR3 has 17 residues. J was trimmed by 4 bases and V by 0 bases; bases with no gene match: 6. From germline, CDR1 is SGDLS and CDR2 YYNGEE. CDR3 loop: CASSVDWTGGSTGELFF. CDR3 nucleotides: TGTGCCAGCAGCGTAGATTGGACAGGGGGTAGCACCGGGGAGCTGTTTTTT.

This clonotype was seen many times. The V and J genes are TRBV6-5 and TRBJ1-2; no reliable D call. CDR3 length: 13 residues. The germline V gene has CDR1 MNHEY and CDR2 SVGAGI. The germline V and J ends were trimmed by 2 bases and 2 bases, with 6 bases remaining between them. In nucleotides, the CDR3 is TGTGCCAGCAGTTACCAAGGGAACTATGGCTACACCTTC. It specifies CASSYQGNYGYTF.

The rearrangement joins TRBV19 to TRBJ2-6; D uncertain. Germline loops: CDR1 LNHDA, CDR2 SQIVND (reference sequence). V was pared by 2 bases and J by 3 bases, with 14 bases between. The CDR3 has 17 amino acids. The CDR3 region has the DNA TGTGCCAGTAGTATAACAACGTTCACCCTTGGGGCCAACGTCCTGACTTTC. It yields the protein CASSITTFTLGANVLTF.

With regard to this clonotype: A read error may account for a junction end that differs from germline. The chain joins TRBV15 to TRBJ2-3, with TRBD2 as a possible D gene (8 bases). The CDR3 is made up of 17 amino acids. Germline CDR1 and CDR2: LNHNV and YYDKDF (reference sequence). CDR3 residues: CASSLRGRGDLTDAQYF. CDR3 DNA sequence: TGTGCCAGCAGCTTGAGGGGGCGGGGGGACCTCACAGATGCGCAGTATTTT. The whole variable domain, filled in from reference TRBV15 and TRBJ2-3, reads DAMVIQNPRYQVTQFGKPVTLSCSQTLNHNVMYWYQQKSSQAPKLLFHYYDKDFNNEADTPDNFQSRRPNTSFCFLDIRSPGLGDTAMYLCASSLRGRGDLTDAQYFGPGTRLTVL.